This T cell receptor beta chain was sequenced during a study of cytomegalovirus exposure and HLA in healthy donors. The CDR3 is made up of 14 amino acids. The V end lost 4 bases, the J end lost 10 bases, and 20 bases lay between the germline ends. CDR1 and CDR2 (germline): SQVTM, ANQGSEA. The donors formed part of the approximately 120-subject validation cohort, distinct from the roughly 620-subject first cohort. Clones were read by immunoSEQ multiplex PCR, and TCRdb kept only the in-frame ones, dropping some. The table has about 190,000 clones, about 82% seen once. Points on this clone: Its antigen is unidentified.

Study-wide points: Across donors, most TCRs were seen rarely, yet some public ones were widespread. It was reported that the classifier diagnosed cytomegalovirus status with high specificity and sensitivity in both the original and validation cohorts. Altogether, 150 to 200 TCR beta chains were recorded as cytomegalovirus-associated.

What was sequenced was PBMCs. The source of this sequence is a woman aged 18-35 years in good health and CMV-seronegative. The rearrangement joins TRBV29-1 to TRBJ2-1, with a weak D call TRBD1 (5 bases). The CDR3 coding sequence is TGCAGCGTTGTAGGCAGGGCCGATCGAAGGGAGCAGTTCTTC. It codes for CSVVGRADRREQFF.